The rows below give T cell receptor beta chains drawn from one sample of a study of control samples from healthy donors and cancer patients. This table comes from immunoSEQ multiplex PCR, and its TCRdb copy is limited to in-frame clones, with some not included. Of tens of thousands of clones in the sample, roughly 83% were seen once. The sample comprised blood. These receptors all stem from a man aged 60 to 69 in good health. Both conserved end residues are part of each CDR3. Each record gives: J gene, clone size, D gene, V gene, CDR3 DNA, CDR3 protein. A D gene is named only where the DNA matches it firmly. Size values are once, few and many counts, or a class for expanded clones, and some rows have none.

J: TRBJ2-1; size: once; D: .; V: TRBV18; DNA: TGTGCCAGCTCACCAACCCAGGGCCTCAATTCGCGGGAGCAGTTCTTC; CDR3: CASSPTQGLNSREQFF
J: TRBJ2-3; size: .; D: .; V: TRBV5-1; DNA: TGCGCCAGCAGCTTGGAATTCACAGATACGCAGTATTTT; CDR3: CASSLEFTDTQYF
J: TRBJ2-7; size: .; D: .; V: TRBV10-3; DNA: TGTGCCATCAGGGAACGGGACGGCACCTACGAGCAGTACTTC; CDR3: CAIRERDGTYEQYF
J: TRBJ1-5; size: .; D: .; V: TRBV19; DNA: TGTGCCAGTAGTCTCAGGGATAGCAATCAGCCCCAGCATTTT; CDR3: CASSLRDSNQPQHF
J: TRBJ1-1; size: .; D: .; V: TRBV19; DNA: TGTGCCAGTAGTATAGATCAGGGGCTGCCGAACACTGAAGCTTTCTTT; CDR3: CASSIDQGLPNTEAFF
J: TRBJ1-2; size: .; D: TRBD1; V: TRBV6-2/TRBV6-3; DNA: TGTGCCAGCAGTCTGGGACCCTACCGGACAGGGGCCTTAGCTAACTATGGCTACACCTTC; CDR3: CASSLGPYRTGALANYGYTF
J: TRBJ2-7; size: .; D: .; V: TRBV7-2; DNA: TGTGCCAGCAGCTTGAGGACAGAAGCCTACGAGCAGTACTTC; CDR3: CASSLRTEAYEQYF
J: TRBJ1-1; size: .; D: TRBD1; V: TRBV30; DNA: TGTGCCTGGAGCTCGACAGGGACCGTTAGCACTGAAGCTTTCTTT; CDR3: CAWSSTGTVSTEAFF
J: TRBJ2-7; size: .; D: TRBD1; V: TRBV6-1; DNA: TGTGCCAGCAGTGAAGGACAGGGAATCAACGAGCAGTACTTC; CDR3: CASSEGQGINEQYF
J: TRBJ1-1; size: .; D: .; V: TRBV11-3; DNA: TGTGCCAGCAGCTTAGATCGGTGGTTTCGGCAGGGAATCACTGAAGCTTTCTTT; CDR3: CASSLDRWFRQGITEAFF
J: TRBJ1-5; size: .; D: .; V: TRBV5-1; DNA: TGCGCCAGCAGCTTGCGGTGGGGCAGTGATCAGCCCCAGCATTTT; CDR3: CASSLRWGSDQPQHF
J: TRBJ2-7; size: .; D: .; V: TRBV28; DNA: TGTGCCAGCGTGGCAGACAGGCCGCCCTACGAGCAGTACTTC; CDR3: CASVADRPPYEQYF
J: TRBJ1-5; size: .; D: .; V: TRBV6-5; DNA: TGTGCCAGCAGTTACTCGAAGGGCCAGCCCCAGCATTTT; CDR3: CASSYSKGQPQHF
J: TRBJ2-3; size: .; D: TRBD1; V: TRBV2; DNA: TGTGCCAGCAGTGGAGGGGGCAGCACAGATACGCAGTATTTT; CDR3: CASSGGGSTDTQYF
J: TRBJ2-3; size: .; D: TRBD2; V: TRBV15; DNA: TGTGCCACCAGCTCCCGGGGTGGCGGGGGGGGAGATACGCAGTATTTT; CDR3: CATSSRGGGGGDTQYF
J: TRBJ1-5; size: .; D: TRBD1; V: TRBV19; DNA: TGTGCCAGTAGGGACAGGGGGGCTCGGCAGCCCCAGCATTTT; CDR3: CASRDRGARQPQHF
J: TRBJ2-1; size: .; D: .; V: TRBV5-1; DNA: TGCGCCAGCAGCTTGGCCGGGGGACTCAGCTACAATGAGCAGTTCTTC; CDR3: CASSLAGGLSYNEQFF
J: TRBJ1-2; size: .; D: .; V: TRBV19; DNA: TGTGCCAGTAGTAGGGGGTTTTACTATGGCTACACCTTC; CDR3: CASSRGFYYGYTF
J: TRBJ1-1; size: .; D: .; V: TRBV15; DNA: TGTGCCACCAGCAGAGATTCCGGGGAGGAAACTGAAGCTTTCTTT; CDR3: CATSRDSGEETEAFF
J: TRBJ2-5; size: .; D: .; V: TRBV15; DNA: TGTGCCACCAGCAACTTAAAGAGGACCCAGTACTTC; CDR3: CATSNLKRTQYF
J: TRBJ2-2; size: .; D: TRBD2; V: TRBV30; DNA: TGTGCCTGGAGTGTACTAGCGGGAAGTCTGACCGGGGAGCTGTTTTTT; CDR3: CAWSVLAGSLTGELFF
J: TRBJ1-5; size: once; D: TRBD1; V: TRBV18; DNA: TGTGCCAGCTCACCTGGACAGGCGGGTAATCAGCCCCAGCATTTT; CDR3: CASSPGQAGNQPQHF
J: TRBJ2-7; size: .; D: .; V: TRBV12-2; DNA: TGTGCAAGTCGCGCAGTAGACGAGCAGTACTTC; CDR3: CASRAVDEQYF
J: TRBJ1-1; size: .; D: TRBD1; V: TRBV7-9; DNA: TGTGCCAGCACTCCCGAGGGGACAGGGGTCGCTGAAGCTTTCTTT; CDR3: CASTPEGTGVAEAFF
J: TRBJ1-1; size: .; D: .; V: TRBV4-3; DNA: TGCGCCAGCAGCCAAGGTTTACAGGTGAACACTGAAGCTTTCTTT; CDR3: CASSQGLQVNTEAFF
J: TRBJ1-5; size: .; D: .; V: TRBV5-4; DNA: TGTGCCAGCAGCCCCCGCCCAGGTTTCAATCAGCCCCAGCATTTT; CDR3: CASSPRPGFNQPQHF
J: TRBJ2-7; size: .; D: .; V: TRBV27; DNA: TGTGCCAGCAGTTTATCGAATCTGGGGGGAGCCCCCTCCTACGAGCAGTACTTC; CDR3: CASSLSNLGGAPSYEQYF
J: TRBJ2-1; size: .; D: TRBD2; V: TRBV7-9; DNA: TGTGCCAGCAGCCACCTACTAGCGAACACAGAAAGCTCCTACAATGAGCAGTTCTTC; CDR3: CASSHLLANTESSYNEQFF
J: TRBJ2-5; size: .; D: TRBD1; V: TRBV2; DNA: TGTGCCAGCAGCGGGGACAGGCACCTTTACCAAGAGACCCAGTACTTC; CDR3: CASSGDRHLYQETQYF
J: TRBJ2-2; size: .; D: .; V: TRBV6-6; DNA: TGTGCCAGCAGACCGGGACCTAGCACCGGGGAGCTGTTTTTT; CDR3: CASRPGPSTGELFF
J: TRBJ2-7; size: once; D: .; V: TRBV6-5; DNA: TGTGCCAGCAGTTACTCGAATCTGGGAGCCTACGAGCAGTACTTC; CDR3: CASSYSNLGAYEQYF
J: TRBJ2-5; size: .; D: .; V: TRBV2; DNA: TGTGCCAGCATCCCGGGGCGTTGGGGAGAGACCCAGTACTTC; CDR3: CASIPGRWGETQYF
J: TRBJ1-4; size: .; D: TRBD1; V: TRBV4-2; DNA: TGTGCCAGCAGCCAAGATGGAAACAGGGGAAATGAAAAACTGTTTTTT; CDR3: CASSQDGNRGNEKLFF
J: TRBJ1-2; size: .; D: TRBD1; V: TRBV9; DNA: TGTGCCAGCAGCGTAGGTGCAGGGGGCCGTAACTATGGCTACACCTTC; CDR3: CASSVGAGGRNYGYTF
J: TRBJ2-6; size: .; D: TRBD2; V: TRBV4-3; DNA: TGCGCCACCCAACCGGGGGGAACTGGGGCCAACGTCCTGACTTTC; CDR3: CATQPGGTGANVLTF
J: TRBJ2-7; size: .; D: .; V: TRBV14; DNA: TGTGCCAGCAGCCAATCTGCTCGACAGGTTCCCTACGAGCAGTACTTC; CDR3: CASSQSARQVPYEQYF
J: TRBJ2-1; size: .; D: .; V: TRBV15; DNA: TGTGCCACCAGCAGAGGTATTCGGGTAGGCCACAATGAGCAGTTCTTC; CDR3: CATSRGIRVGHNEQFF
J: TRBJ1-1; size: once; D: TRBD1; V: TRBV6-6; DNA: TGTGCCAGCACTCCTCCAGGGACAGGGAACACTGAAGCTTTCTTT; CDR3: CASTPPGTGNTEAFF
J: TRBJ2-1; size: .; D: .; V: TRBV9; DNA: TGTGCCAGCAGCGTAGTGCAGGCTGGGGCCTACAATGAGCAGTTCTTC; CDR3: CASSVVQAGAYNEQFF
J: TRBJ1-2; size: .; D: .; V: TRBV7-8; DNA: TGTGCCAGCAGCGCAGTCAGCGCTAACTATGGCTACACCTTC; CDR3: CASSAVSANYGYTF
J: TRBJ2-7; size: .; D: TRBD1; V: TRBV6-1; DNA: TGTGCCAGCAGTGCCGGACTGGGACAGGGGGCCTACGAGCAGTACTTC; CDR3: CASSAGLGQGAYEQYF
J: TRBJ1-3; size: once; D: TRBD1; V: TRBV5-6; DNA: TGTGCCAGCGCCCGGGACAGAGCCAACTCTGGAAACACCATATATTTT; CDR3: CASARDRANSGNTIYF
J: TRBJ2-4; size: .; D: TRBD2; V: TRBV5-4; DNA: TGTGCCAGCAGCTCCCTCGGGGGGGCCAAAAACATTCAGTACTTC; CDR3: CASSSLGGAKNIQYF
J: TRBJ2-2; size: .; D: .; V: TRBV4-2; DNA: TGTGCCAGCAGCCAAGATCTCGGGCAGCTTAACACCGGGGAGCTGTTTTTT; CDR3: CASSQDLGQLNTGELFF
J: TRBJ1-4; size: .; D: .; V: TRBV4-2; DNA: TGTGCCAGCAGCCCGTGGACAGAACCTAATGAAAAACTGTTTTTT; CDR3: CASSPWTEPNEKLFF
J: TRBJ1-2; size: .; D: .; V: TRBV10-3; DNA: TGTGCCATCAGTGAATCCGGAGGGCCCTATGGCTACACCTTC; CDR3: CAISESGGPYGYTF
J: TRBJ2-7; size: .; D: TRBD2; V: TRBV5-6; DNA: TGTGCCAGCAGCTTGGGGACCGGGACTACCCGCTTCGAGCAGTACTTC; CDR3: CASSLGTGTTRFEQYF
J: TRBJ1-1; size: .; D: TRBD1; V: TRBV7-2; DNA: TGTGCCAGCAGCTTGGACAGGGGGCGGACTGAAGCTTTCTTT; CDR3: CASSLDRGRTEAFF
J: TRBJ2-3; size: .; D: TRBD2; V: TRBV7-9; DNA: TGTGCCAGCAGCTTAGGGGGGAGGGCTGGCACAGATACGCAGTATTTT; CDR3: CASSLGGRAGTDTQYF
J: TRBJ1-5; size: few; D: .; V: TRBV24-1; DNA: TGTGCCACCAGTCCAGGGCAAGGTCAGCCCCAGCATTTT; CDR3: CATSPGQGQPQHF
J: TRBJ1-3; size: once; D: .; V: TRBV18; DNA: TGTGCCAGCTCACTCGACAACTACTCTGGAAACACCATATATTTT; CDR3: CASSLDNYSGNTIYF
J: TRBJ2-3; size: .; D: .; V: TRBV9; DNA: TGTGCCAGCAGCGTAGTGGGCACAGATACGCAGTATTTT; CDR3: CASSVVGTDTQYF
J: TRBJ2-7; size: .; D: TRBD2; V: TRBV18; DNA: TGTGCCAGCTCACCCTCCGGGACTAGCGTTAACGAGCAGTACTTC; CDR3: CASSPSGTSVNEQYF
J: TRBJ2-5; size: .; D: TRBD2; V: TRBV11-2; DNA: TGTGCCAGCAAACGGGGAATAGCGGGAGGGCCAGGAGAGACCCAGTACTTC; CDR3: CASKRGIAGGPGETQYF
J: TRBJ1-1; size: .; D: .; V: TRBV19; DNA: TGTGCCAGTAGGGAGCAGTACACTGAAGCTTTCTTT; CDR3: CASREQYTEAFF
J: TRBJ2-1; size: .; D: TRBD2; V: TRBV30; DNA: TGTGCCTGGAGGCCACCGGGACTAGCCTCCTCCTACAATGAGCAGTTCTTC; CDR3: CAWRPPGLASSYNEQFF
J: TRBJ1-5; size: few; D: TRBD1; V: TRBV2; DNA: TGTGCCAGCAGTGACCCGGGACAGGGGGCAGTCGAAGATCAGCCCCAGCATTTT; CDR3: CASSDPGQGAVEDQPQHF
J: TRBJ2-1; size: .; D: .; V: TRBV19; DNA: TGTGCCAGCCACGAAGGGCACAATGAGCAGTTCTTC; CDR3: CASHEGHNEQFF
J: TRBJ1-2; size: few; D: .; V: TRBV6-5; DNA: TGTGCCAGCAGAACCTTGACCTTTGATGGCTACACCTTC; CDR3: CASRTLTFDGYTF
J: TRBJ1-5; size: .; D: .; V: TRBV12-3/TRBV12-4; DNA: TGTGCCAGCAGTTTAAGCCAGAATCAGCCCCAGCATTTT; CDR3: CASSLSQNQPQHF